The 30 T cell receptor beta chains reported below all come from one sample, sequenced in a study of OX40 agonist ivuxolimab in advanced cancers. The repertoire was sequenced with immunoSEQ multiplex PCR; TCRdb's copy has only in-frame clones and lacks some. The sample yields 100,000 to 140,000 clones, around 93% seen once. The material was CD4+ or CD8+ T cells sorted from blood, obtained in a trial of the OX40 agonist ivuxolimab. The receptors stem from an adult with an advanced solid tumor such as melanoma, head and neck, liver or kidney cancer.

This chain joins TRBV6-1 and TRBJ1-1, with D maybe TRBD1 (6 bases). Looked up from germline, CDR1 is MNHNS and CDR2 is SASEGT. V was shortened by 6 bases and J by 6 bases, with 11 bases between the two germline ends. CDR3 length equals 12 residues. The CDR3 reads CASRQTGPEAFF. The CDR3, as DNA: TGTGCCAGCAGACAGACAGGCCCTGAAGCTTTCTTT.

The genes are TRBV6-6 and TRBJ2-7; D unclear. The V and J ends lost 0 bases and 0 bases respectively, with 12 bases between them. From germline, CDR1 is MNHNY and CDR2 SVGAGI (reference sequence). This CDR3 comprises 16 residues. As DNA, the CDR3 is TGTGCCAGCAGTTACTCGAAAGGGTTCCTCTCCTACGAGCAGTACTTC. As protein: CASSYSKGFLSYEQYF.

V is TRBV7-2 and J is TRBJ1-1; TRBD1 aligns across 7 bases. The trim removed 1 base at V and 7 bases at J, leaving 3 bases unmatched. Germline assignment: CDR1 SGHTA and CDR2 FQGNSA. The CDR3 is 13 amino acids. CDR3 nucleotide sequence: TGTGCCAGCAGCTTAGGAACAGGGGTTGAAGCTTTCTTT. It yields the protein CASSLGTGVEAFF.

J is TRBJ1-3 and V is TRBV6-1; the D is unclear. The V and J ends lost 2 bases and 4 bases respectively, with 6 bases between them. The CDR3 length is 13 residues. Germline V gene sequence: CDR1 MNHNS, CDR2 SASEGT. The CDR3 here is CASSETGGNTIYF. The DNA for the CDR3 is TGTGCCAGCAGTGAAACCGGAGGAAACACCATATATTTT.

The J gene is TRBJ2-6, the V gene TRBV19; D ambiguous. V shed 3 bases and J shed 0 bases, with 9 bases lying between them. The CDR3 consists of 16 residues. Germline V gene lookup returns CDR1 LNHDA and CDR2 SQIVND (reference sequence). CDR3 region: CASSIQWVSGANVLTF. CDR3 coding DNA: TGTGCCAGTAGTATTCAATGGGTCTCTGGGGCCAACGTCCTGACTTTC.

V usage is TRBV15 and J usage is TRBJ1-4; the D is unclear. V was trimmed by 0 bases and J by 5 bases, leaving 10 bases between them. Germline CDR1 reads LNHNV; CDR2 reads YYDKDF (reference sequence). CDR3 size: 15 residues. For the CDR3, the DNA is TGTGCCACCAGCAGAGATCGGAGTTACAATGAAAAACTGTTTTTT. Its translation is CATSRDRSYNEKLFF.

J is TRBJ2-1 and V is TRBV11-3, with 8 bases lining up with TRBD2. This CDR3 is built from 15 residues. V was clipped by 2 bases and J by 5 bases; unmatched bases: 5. Germline V gene data show CDR1 as SGHNT and CDR2 as YENEEA. The CDR3 loop reads CASSLHSGANNEQFF. The DNA for the CDR3 is TGTGCCAGCAGCTTACATAGCGGGGCCAACAATGAGCAGTTCTTC.

The V and J genes are TRBV10-1 and TRBJ1-6; the match to TRBD1 covers 8 bases. After removal of 0 bases from V and 6 bases from J, the junction contained 4 bases not matched to a gene. Germline CDR1 WNHNN, CDR2 SYGVQD (reference sequence). This CDR3 contains 16 residues. CDR3 coding DNA: TGCGCCAGCAGTGAGTCAGTGGGACAGGCTAATTCACCCCTCCACTTT. It translates to CASSESVGQANSPLHF.

The chain combines TRBV6-6 with TRBJ2-3; TRBD2 agrees at 8 bases. After removal of 6 bases from V and 1 base from J, the junction contained 9 bases not matched to a gene. Germline V gene lookup returns CDR1 MNHNY and CDR2 SVGAGI (reference sequence). The CDR3 extends over 16 amino acids. The CDR3, as DNA: TGTGCCAGCAGCCTGGATAGCGGGGTTCGCACAGATACGCAGTATTTT. Translating it yields CASSLDSGVRTDTQYF.

CDR3 protein: CASSLGLAENTGELFF. CDR3 coding DNA: TGCGCCAGCAGCTTGGGACTAGCGGAGAACACCGGGGAGCTGTTTTTT. The chain employs TRBV5-1 and TRBJ2-2; 9 positions match TRBD2. V shed 0 bases, J shed 1 base, and the junction held 1 base outside the gene matches. Germline V gene lookup returns CDR1 SGHRS and CDR2 YFSETQ. There are 16 residues in the CDR3.

This chain links TRBV9 with TRBJ2-1, with D uncertain. The CDR3 spans 15 residues. With 3 bases removed from V and 1 base from J, the gap between germline ends came to 11 bases. Looked up from germline, CDR1 is SGDLS and CDR2 is YYNGEE. The CDR3 region has the DNA TGTGCCAGCAGCGCCGGACCGAGTTCCTACAATGAGCAGTTCTTC. This sequence encodes CASSAGPSSYNEQFF.

V gene TRBV5-4 combines with J gene TRBJ2-7, with TRBD1 identical over 9 bases. Trimming at V came to 2 bases and at J to 5 bases, leaving 8 bases not matched to a gene. The germline V gene has CDR1 SGHNT and CDR2 YYREEE (reference sequence). CDR3 size: 15 residues. CDR3 sequence reads: CASSLPTGGPDEQYF. As DNA, the CDR3 is TGTGCCAGCAGCTTACCGACAGGGGGGCCGGACGAGCAGTACTTC.

The chain recombines TRBV7-3 with TRBJ2-7; 9 bases are shared with TRBD1. CDR3 length: 14 amino acids. CDR1 is SGHTA, CDR2 FQGTGA, per germline. The trim removed 4 bases at V and 5 bases at J, leaving 6 bases unmatched. CDR3 DNA sequence: TGTGCCAGCAGCTGGGGGACAGGGTCAGACGAGCAGTACTTC. This encodes CASSWGTGSDEQYF.

The chain links TRBV14 to TRBJ1-4; no firm D call. The CDR3 covers 15 residues. CDR1 is SGHDN, CDR2 FVKESK, per germline. V was shortened by 4 bases and J by 7 bases, with 16 bases between the two germline ends. The CDR3 region is CASSPPTRRSEKLFF. The CDR3 DNA reads TGTGCCAGCAGCCCCCCGACACGACGGAGTGAAAAACTGTTTTTT.

The V call is TRBV19, the J call TRBJ2-2; D may be TRBD1 or TRBD2 (5 bases each). V lost 4 bases and J 6 bases, leaving 12 bases between the germline ends. Per germline, CDR1 LNHDA and CDR2 SQIVND (reference sequence). The CDR3 is made up of 14 amino acids. CDR3 residues: CASSRGNVAGELFF. DNA for the CDR3: TGTGCCAGTAGTAGGGGGAATGTTGCCGGGGAGCTGTTTTTT.

This clone turned up a few times. The sample carries other DNA sequences with the same CDR3. The chain has TRBV29-1 and TRBJ1-1, with D possibly being TRBD1 (5 bases). Germline V gives CDR1 SQVTM, CDR2 ANQGSEA. Trimming shortened V by 3 bases and J by 1 base, and 9 bases separated the two germline ends. The CDR3 sequence is 13 residues long. DNA for the CDR3: TGCAGCGTTGAGGGGCAGGCGAACACTGAAGCTTTCTTT. This sequence encodes CSVEGQANTEAFF.

The rearrangement joins TRBV11-2 to TRBJ1-2; D ambiguous. The CDR3 sequence is 18 residues long. V was cut by 4 bases and J by 3 bases, with 24 bases left in between. Per germline, CDR1 SGHAT and CDR2 FQNNGV. CDR3 DNA: TGTGCCAGCAGCTGGGGTCTAGGACCTCTATTCGAAGACTATGGCTACACCTTC. Translation: CASSWGLGPLFEDYGYTF. Based on the CDR3 plus reference TRBV11-2 and TRBJ1-2, the full variable domain is EAGVAQSPRYKIIEKRQSVAFWCNPISGHATLYWYQQILGQGPKLLIQFQNNGVVDDSQLPKDRFSAERLKGVDSTLKIQPAKLEDSAVYLCASSWGLGPLFEDYGYTFGSGTRLTVV.

This chain links TRBV4-2 with TRBJ1-1; D is perhaps TRBD1 (6 bases). Trimming cost V 2 bases and J 0 bases, with 25 bases left between them. The CDR3 is 20 residues long. Germline CDR1 reads LGHNA; CDR2 reads YNFKEQ. Here the CDR3 DNA reads TGTGCCAGCAGCCAAAAAACAACGGACAGTTCGGCGGACATGAACACTGAAGCTTTCTTT. Residues: CASSQKTTDSSADMNTEAFF.

CDR3 bases: TGTGCCAGCAGCCAAGAAAATCTACCTGGAAACACCATATATTTT. Translated, it gives CASSQENLPGNTIYF. The chain links TRBV4-2 to TRBJ1-3; no clear D. The V end was cut by 0 bases, the J end by 2 bases, with 8 bases between. Germline V gene lookup returns CDR1 LGHNA and CDR2 YNFKEQ. The CDR3 loop spans 15 amino acids.

The J gene is TRBJ2-5, the V gene TRBV25-1, with D perhaps matching TRBD2 (5 bases). The CDR3 has 14 residues. V lost 0 bases to trimming and J lost 2 bases, with 7 bases between them. Germline V gene data show CDR1 as MGHDK and CDR2 as SYGVNS. CDR3 nucleotides: TGTGCCAGCAGTGAATACACGGGGCAAGAGACCCAGTACTTC. Translation gives CASSEYTGQETQYF.

The chain carries TRBV7-2 and TRBJ2-7; D gene unclear. Between the trimmed V and J ends, which lost 3 bases and 0 bases, there was a span of 12 bases. Germline values: CDR1 SGHTA, CDR2 FQGNSA. The CDR3 contains 15 residues. The CDR3 loop reads CASSFLESTSYEQYF. CDR3 coding DNA: TGTGCCAGCAGCTTCCTGGAGTCTACCTCCTACGAGCAGTACTTC.

This clone occurred once. The chain has TRBV7-2 and TRBJ1-1; D remains unclear. The CDR3 runs to 14 residues. V was cut by 5 bases and J by 3 bases, with 13 bases left in between. CDR1 is SGHTA, CDR2 FQGNSA, per germline. CDR3 region: CASSPRSGDTEAFF. In DNA form, the CDR3 reads TGTGCCAGCAGCCCCCGTTCCGGGGACACTGAAGCTTTCTTT.

The V and J genes are TRBV4-1 and TRBJ2-7; tentatively, D is TRBD2 (6 bases). Trimming stripped 0 bases from V and 7 bases from J, with 16 bases between. Germline assignment: CDR1 MGHRA and CDR2 YSYEKL. CDR3 length equals 15 residues. The CDR3 DNA is TGCGCCAGCAGCCAAGATACGGGGGAGCGGAGGGAGCAGTACTTC. Amino acids: CASSQDTGERREQYF.

The chain carries TRBV28 and TRBJ1-5; D ambiguous. Trimming took 3 bases from V and 0 from J, leaving 12 bases between them. Per germline, CDR1 MDHEN and CDR2 SYDVKM. The CDR3 covers 16 residues. The CDR3 sequence: CASSFRTATSNQPQHF. Written as DNA, the CDR3 is TGTGCCAGCAGTTTTCGTACGGCGACTAGCAATCAGCCCCAGCATTTT. Full variable domain (rest looked up from reference TRBV28 and TRBJ1-5): DVKVTQSSRYLVKRTGEKVFLECVQDMDHENMFWYRQDPGLGLRLIYFSYDVKMKEKGDIPEGYSVSREKKERFSLILESASTNQTSMYLCASSFRTATSNQPQHFGDGTRLSIL.

The V call is TRBV5-1, the J call TRBJ2-3; D may be TRBD1 (6 bases). The CDR3 is 15 residues long. CDR1 is SGHRS, CDR2 YFSETQ, per germline. Trimming took off 4 bases at V and 6 bases at J, with 18 bases between the two ends. CDR3 in DNA: TGCGCCAGCAGCCGGGGACAAGGAACTATGGATACGCAGTATTTT. Translation gives CASSRGQGTMDTQYF.

The genes are TRBV6-5 and TRBJ2-7, with D tentatively TRBD1 (5 bases). Between the trimmed V and J ends, which lost 0 bases and 1 base, there was a span of 10 bases. This CDR3 region has 15 residues. Germline V CDR1 and CDR2: MNHEY, SVGAGI. CDR3 DNA sequence: TGTGCCAGCAGTTACTCGTTTCAGGGTTCCTACGAGCAGTACTTC. The encoded protein is CASSYSFQGSYEQYF.

The V and J genes are TRBV18 and TRBJ2-5, with D possibly being TRBD1 (5 bases). The CDR3 spans 13 residues. V gave up 3 bases and J gave up 5 bases, with 10 bases separating them. From germline, CDR1 is KGHSH and CDR2 LQKENI. The CDR3 is CASSPRDVETQYF. As DNA, the CDR3 is TGTGCCAGCTCACCCAGGGATGTGGAGACCCAGTACTTC.

Points on this clone: A read error may produce the germline difference seen at one junction end. The gene calls are TRBV10-3 and TRBJ1-3; D not resolved. The CDR3 is 16 residues long. CDR1 is ENHRY and CDR2 is SYGVKD in the germline V gene. The CDR3 protein is CAISEFDGSHGNTIYF. The CDR3 DNA reads TGTGCCATCAGCGAGTTTGACGGGAGTCATGGAAACACCATATATTTT.

In this sample, this clone turned up once. The chain recombines TRBV11-3 with TRBJ2-3; 14 bases fit TRBD2. The V gene end was trimmed by 3 bases and the J gene end by 5 bases; junction bases not matched to a gene: 7. The CDR3 sequence is 17 residues long. CDR1 is SGHNT and CDR2 is YENEEA in the germline V gene. The CDR3 DNA reads as TGTGCCAGCAGCTTGCGTCACGGACTAGCGGGAGGAGATACGCAGTATTTT. Its translation: CASSLRHGLAGGDTQYF.

The rearrangement links TRBV7-2 to TRBJ2-3, with no clear D. CDR1 and CDR2 (germline): SGHTA, FQGNSA. The germline V and J ends were trimmed by 3 bases and 0 bases, with 1 base remaining between them. The CDR3 has 12 amino acids. CDR3 sequence reads: CASSFSTDTQYF. CDR3 nucleotide sequence: TGTGCCAGCAGCTTTAGCACAGATACGCAGTATTTT.